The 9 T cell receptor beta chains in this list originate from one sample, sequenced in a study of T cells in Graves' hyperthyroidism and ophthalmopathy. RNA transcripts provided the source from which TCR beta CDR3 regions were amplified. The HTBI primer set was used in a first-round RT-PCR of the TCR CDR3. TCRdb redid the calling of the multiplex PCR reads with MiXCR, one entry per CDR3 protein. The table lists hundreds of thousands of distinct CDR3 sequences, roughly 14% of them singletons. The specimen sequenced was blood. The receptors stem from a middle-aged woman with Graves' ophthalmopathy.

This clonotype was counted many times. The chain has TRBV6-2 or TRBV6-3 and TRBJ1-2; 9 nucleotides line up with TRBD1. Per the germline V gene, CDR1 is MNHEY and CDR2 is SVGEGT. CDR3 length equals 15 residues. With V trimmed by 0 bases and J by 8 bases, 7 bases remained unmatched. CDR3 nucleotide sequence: TGTGCCAGCAGTTACTCCGCACCGGACAGGGGAGGCTACACCTTC. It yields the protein CASSYSAPDRGGYTF.

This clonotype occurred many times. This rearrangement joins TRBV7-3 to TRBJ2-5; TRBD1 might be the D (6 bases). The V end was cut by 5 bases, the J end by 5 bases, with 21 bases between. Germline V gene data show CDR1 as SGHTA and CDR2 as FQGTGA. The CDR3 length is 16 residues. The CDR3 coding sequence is TGTGCCAGCAGCCCCCTTCCCCAGGGGTTCGGGGAGACCCAGTACTTC. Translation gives CASSPLPQGFGETQYF.

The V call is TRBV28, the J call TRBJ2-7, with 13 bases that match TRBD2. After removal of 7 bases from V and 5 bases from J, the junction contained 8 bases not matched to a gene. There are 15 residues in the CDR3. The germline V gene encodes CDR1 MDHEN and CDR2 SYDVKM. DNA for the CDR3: TGTGCCAGCAAAGGACTAGCGGGAGACAACGACGAGCAGTACTTC. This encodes CASKGLAGDNDEQYF.

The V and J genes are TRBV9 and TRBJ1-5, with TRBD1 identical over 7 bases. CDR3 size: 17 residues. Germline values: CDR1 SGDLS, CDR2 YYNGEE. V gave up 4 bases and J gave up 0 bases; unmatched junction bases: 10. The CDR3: CASSLGGGISSNQPQHF. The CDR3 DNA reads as TGTGCCAGCAGCCTAGGGGGCGGAATCAGTAGCAATCAGCCCCAGCATTTT.

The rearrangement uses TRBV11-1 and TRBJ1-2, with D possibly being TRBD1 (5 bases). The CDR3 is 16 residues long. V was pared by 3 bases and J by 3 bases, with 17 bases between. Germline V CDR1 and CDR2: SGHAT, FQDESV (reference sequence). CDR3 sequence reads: CASSFLPGGTDYGYTF. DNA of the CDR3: TGTGCCAGCAGCTTTTTGCCCGGAGGGACGGACTATGGCTACACCTTC.

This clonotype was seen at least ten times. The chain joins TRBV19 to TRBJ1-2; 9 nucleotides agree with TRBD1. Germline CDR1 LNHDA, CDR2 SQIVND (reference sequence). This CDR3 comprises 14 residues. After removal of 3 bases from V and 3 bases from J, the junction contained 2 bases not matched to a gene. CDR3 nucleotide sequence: TGTGCCAGTAGTATGACAGGGGGGGACTATGGCTACACCTTC. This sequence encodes CASSMTGGDYGYTF.

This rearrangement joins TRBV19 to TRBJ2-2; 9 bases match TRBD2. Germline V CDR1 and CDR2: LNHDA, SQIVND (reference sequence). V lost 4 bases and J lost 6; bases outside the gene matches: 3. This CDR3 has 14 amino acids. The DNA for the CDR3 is TGTGCCAGTAGTAGCGGGAGGGAGGCCGGGGAGCTGTTTTTT. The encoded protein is CASSSGREAGELFF.

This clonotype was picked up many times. For the CDR3, the DNA is TGTGCCAGTAGGGTCACAGGGTGGACTTCACCCCTCCACTTT. Amino acids: CASRVTGWTSPLHF. V gene TRBV19 combines with J gene TRBJ1-6; D is perhaps TRBD1 (6 bases). Germline CDR1 reads LNHDA; CDR2 reads SQIVND (reference sequence). V was cut by 6 bases and J by 9 bases, with 15 bases left in between. The CDR3 is 14 residues long.

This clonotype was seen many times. The chain's CDR3 is CSAQWGSGNTIYF. In nucleotides, the CDR3 is TGCAGCGCACAGTGGGGATCGGGAAACACCATATATTTT. The chain links TRBV29-1 to TRBJ1-3; no clear D gene. V was pared by 7 bases and J by 4 bases, with 14 bases between. The germline CDR1 and CDR2 sequences are SQVTM and ANQGSEA. This CDR3 is 13 amino acids long.